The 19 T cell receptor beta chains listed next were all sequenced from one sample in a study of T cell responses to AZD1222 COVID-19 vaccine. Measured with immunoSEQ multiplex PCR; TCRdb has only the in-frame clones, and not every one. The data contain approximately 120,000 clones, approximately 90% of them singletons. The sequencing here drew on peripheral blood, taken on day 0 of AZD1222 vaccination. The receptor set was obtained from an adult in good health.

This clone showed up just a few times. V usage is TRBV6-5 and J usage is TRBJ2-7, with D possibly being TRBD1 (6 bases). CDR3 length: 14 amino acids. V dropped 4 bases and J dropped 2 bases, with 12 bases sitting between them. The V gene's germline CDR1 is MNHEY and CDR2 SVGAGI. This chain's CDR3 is CASSLGTTPYEQYF. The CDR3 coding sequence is TGTGCCAGCAGTTTAGGGACAACTCCCTACGAGCAGTACTTC.

The DNA of the CDR3 is TGTGCCAGCAGTCCGCACAGGGGGAGCAATCAGCCCCAGCATTTT. Its translation: CASSPHRGSNQPQHF. The rearrangement joins TRBV28 to TRBJ1-5; 8 bases are shared with TRBD1. Looked up from germline, CDR1 is MDHEN and CDR2 is SYDVKM. J gave up 1 base and V 5 bases, and 4 bases lay outside the gene matches. The CDR3 spans 15 residues. The whole variable domain, remainder taken from reference TRBV28 and TRBJ1-5, is DVKVTQSSRYLVKRTGEKVFLECVQDMDHENMFWYRQDPGLGLRLIYFSYDVKMKEKGDIPEGYSVSREKKERFSLILESASTNQTSMYLCASSPHRGSNQPQHFGDGTRLSIL.

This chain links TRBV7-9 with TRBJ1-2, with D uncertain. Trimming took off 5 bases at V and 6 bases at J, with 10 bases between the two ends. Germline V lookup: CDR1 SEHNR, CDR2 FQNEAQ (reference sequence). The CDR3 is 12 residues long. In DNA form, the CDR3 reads TGTGCCAGCAGCCGGGCCGCCGATGGCTACACCTTC. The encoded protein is CASSRAADGYTF.

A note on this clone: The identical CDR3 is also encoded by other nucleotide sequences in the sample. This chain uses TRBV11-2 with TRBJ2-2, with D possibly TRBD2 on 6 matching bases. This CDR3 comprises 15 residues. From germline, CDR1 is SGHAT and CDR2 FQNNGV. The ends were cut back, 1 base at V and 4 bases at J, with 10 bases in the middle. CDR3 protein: CASSLAGDATGELFF. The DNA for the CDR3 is TGTGCCAGCAGCTTAGCGGGAGACGCCACCGGGGAGCTGTTTTTT. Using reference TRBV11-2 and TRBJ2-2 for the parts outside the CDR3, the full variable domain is EAGVAQSPRYKIIEKRQSVAFWCNPISGHATLYWYQQILGQGPKLLIQFQNNGVVDDSQLPKDRFSAERLKGVDSTLKIQPAKLEDSAVYLCASSLAGDATGELFFGEGSRLTVL.

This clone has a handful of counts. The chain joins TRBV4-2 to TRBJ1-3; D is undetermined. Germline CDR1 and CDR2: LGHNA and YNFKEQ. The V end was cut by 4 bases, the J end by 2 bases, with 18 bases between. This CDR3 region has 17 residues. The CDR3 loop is CASSPRPLSGTGNTIYF. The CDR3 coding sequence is TGTGCCAGCAGCCCCCGGCCGCTCTCAGGCACTGGAAACACCATATATTTT.

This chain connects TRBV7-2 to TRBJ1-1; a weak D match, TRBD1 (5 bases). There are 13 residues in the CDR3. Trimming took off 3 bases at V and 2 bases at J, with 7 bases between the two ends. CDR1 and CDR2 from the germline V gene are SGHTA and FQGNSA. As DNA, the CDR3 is TGTGCCAGCAGCTTGGGACGAAACACTGAAGCTTTCTTT. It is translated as CASSLGRNTEAFF.

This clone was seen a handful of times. The CDR3 DNA is TGCGCCAGCAGTTACGATCCGGGGCCCCAAGAGACCCAGTACTTC. This translates into CASSYDPGPQETQYF. The gene calls are TRBV5-1 and TRBJ2-5; D may be TRBD1 or TRBD2 (5 bases each). Germline CDR1 and CDR2: SGHRS and YFSETQ. This CDR3 is built from 15 residues. V was pared by 5 bases and J by 1 base, with 15 bases between.

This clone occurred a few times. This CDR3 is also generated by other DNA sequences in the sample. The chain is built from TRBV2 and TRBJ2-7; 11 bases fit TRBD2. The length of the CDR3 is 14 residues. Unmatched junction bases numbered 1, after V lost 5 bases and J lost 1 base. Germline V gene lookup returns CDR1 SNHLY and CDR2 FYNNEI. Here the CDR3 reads CASSRTSGSYEQYF. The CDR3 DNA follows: TGTGCCAGCAGTCGGACTAGCGGGTCCTACGAGCAGTACTTC.

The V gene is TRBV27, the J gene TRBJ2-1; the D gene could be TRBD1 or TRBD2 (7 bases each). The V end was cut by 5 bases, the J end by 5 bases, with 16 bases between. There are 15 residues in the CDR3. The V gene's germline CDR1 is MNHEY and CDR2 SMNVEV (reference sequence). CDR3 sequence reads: CASSPHRGGDNEQFF. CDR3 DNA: TGTGCCAGCAGTCCCCACAGGGGAGGGGACAATGAGCAGTTCTTC.

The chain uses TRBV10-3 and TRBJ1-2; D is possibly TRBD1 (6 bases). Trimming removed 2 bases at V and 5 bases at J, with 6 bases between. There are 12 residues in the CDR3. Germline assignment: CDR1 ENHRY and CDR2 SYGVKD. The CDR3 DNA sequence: TGTGCCATCAGTGAGACAGGGTATGGCTACACCTTC. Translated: CAISETGYGYTF.

The CDR3 sequence is CASSLVGQWAEAFF. The CDR3 nucleotides are TGTGCCAGCAGTTTAGTGGGACAGTGGGCTGAAGCTTTCTTT. The V call is TRBV27, the J call TRBJ1-1, with 7 nucleotides matching TRBD1. The CDR3 totals 14 residues. The germline V gene encodes CDR1 MNHEY and CDR2 SMNVEV (reference sequence). V dropped 2 bases and J dropped 6; count of bases not matched to a gene: 6.

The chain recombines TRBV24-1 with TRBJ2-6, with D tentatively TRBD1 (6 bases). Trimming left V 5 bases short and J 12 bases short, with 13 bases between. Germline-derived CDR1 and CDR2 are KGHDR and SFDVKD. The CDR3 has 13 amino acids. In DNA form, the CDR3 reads TGTGCCACCAGTGTAACAGGGAACAGCGTCCTGACTTTC. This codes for CATSVTGNSVLTF.

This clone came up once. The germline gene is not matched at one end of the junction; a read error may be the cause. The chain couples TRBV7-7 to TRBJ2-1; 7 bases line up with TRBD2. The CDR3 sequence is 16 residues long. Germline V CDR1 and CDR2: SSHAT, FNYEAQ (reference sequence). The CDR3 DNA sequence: TGTGCTAGCAGCTTAGGGTCCGGACTAGGGTCCAATGAGCAGTTCTTC. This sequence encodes CASSLGSGLGSNEQFF.

The CDR3 loop is CASSQGGAGNSPLHF. CDR3 bases: TGTGCCAGCAGCCAAGGGGGGGCTGGAAATTCACCCCTCCACTTT. The chain couples TRBV3-1 (or the pseudogene TRBV3-2) to TRBJ1-6, with a tentative D call TRBD1 (6 bases). From germline, CDR1 is LGHDT and CDR2 YNNKEL (reference sequence). The V gene lost 1 base and the J gene lost 7 bases, with 11 bases spanning the gap. CDR3 length equals 15 residues.

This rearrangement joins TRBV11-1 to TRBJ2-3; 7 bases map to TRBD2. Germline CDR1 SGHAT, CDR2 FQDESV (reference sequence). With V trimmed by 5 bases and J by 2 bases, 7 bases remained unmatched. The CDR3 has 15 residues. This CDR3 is CASSGRLAPTDTQYF. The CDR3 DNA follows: TGTGCCAGCAGCGGCCGACTAGCACCCACAGATACGCAGTATTTT.

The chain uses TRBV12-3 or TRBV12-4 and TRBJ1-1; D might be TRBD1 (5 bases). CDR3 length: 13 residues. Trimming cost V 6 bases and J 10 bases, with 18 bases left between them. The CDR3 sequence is CASSTRVWGGAFF. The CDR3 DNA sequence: TGTGCCAGCAGCACGCGGGTGTGGGGGGGAGCTTTCTTT.

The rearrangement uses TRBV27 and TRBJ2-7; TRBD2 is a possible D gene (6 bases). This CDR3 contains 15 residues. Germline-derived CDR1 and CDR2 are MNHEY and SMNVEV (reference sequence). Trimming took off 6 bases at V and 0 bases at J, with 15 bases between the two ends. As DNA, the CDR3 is TGTGCCAGCAGCAATGAGCGGGTTAGCTCCTACGAGCAGTACTTC. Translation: CASSNERVSSYEQYF.

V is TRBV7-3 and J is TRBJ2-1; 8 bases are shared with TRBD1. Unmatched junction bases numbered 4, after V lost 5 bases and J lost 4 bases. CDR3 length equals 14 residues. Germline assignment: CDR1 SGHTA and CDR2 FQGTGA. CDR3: CASSRDRLYNEQFF. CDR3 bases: TGTGCCAGCAGCAGGGACAGGCTTTACAATGAGCAGTTCTTC.

This chain's CDR3 is CASSFFGNSPLHF. The CDR3 coding sequence is TGTGCCAGCAGCTTTTTTGGAAATTCACCCCTCCACTTT. The chain combines TRBV7-8 with TRBJ1-6, with D uncertain. Deletions cut 3 bases from V and 7 bases from J, with 7 bases between. Germline CDR1 reads SGHVS; CDR2 reads FQNEAQ. This CDR3 is 13 amino acids long.